The 2 T cell receptor beta chains below all came from one sample that was sequenced in a study of OX40 agonist ivuxolimab in advanced cancers. Generated by immunoSEQ multiplex PCR, the TCRdb table keeps only in-frame clones and is missing some. The repertoire holds roughly 35,000 clones, with around 80% as singletons. The sequences come from CD4+ or CD8+ T cells sorted from blood, collected in a trial of the OX40 agonist ivuxolimab. Receptors were obtained from an adult with an advanced solid tumor such as melanoma, head and neck, liver or kidney cancer.

This clone is judged medium-sized (0.01 to 0.1%). The rearrangement uses TRBV19 and TRBJ2-5; TRBD1 agrees at 8 bases. Germline V gene sequence: CDR1 LNHDA, CDR2 SQIVND (reference sequence). V shed 5 bases and J 5 bases; nucleotides not matched to a gene: 7. The CDR3 totals 14 residues. CDR3 sequence: CASSRTGSRETQYF. CDR3 DNA: TGTGCCAGTAGTCGGACAGGGTCGAGGGAGACCCAGTACTTC.

This clone has only a few counts. This chain links TRBV19 with TRBJ2-7; 11 bases match TRBD1. The CDR3 has 15 residues. Losses at the gene ends were 7 bases for V and 2 bases for J; bases not matched to a gene: 7. The germline V gene encodes CDR1 LNHDA and CDR2 SQIVND (reference sequence). CDR3 sequence reads: CASNPGTGGTYEQYF. In DNA, the CDR3 is TGTGCCAGTAACCCGGGGACAGGGGGAACCTACGAGCAGTACTTC.